These 15 T cell receptor beta chains were sequenced from one sample in a study of post-analysis software for immune sequencing data. Findings of the study overall: Controls showed lower frequencies than patients for several TRBV segments, and TRBV5-6, TRBV5-1 and TRBV20-1 were among these.

Included in the TCR beta cDNA libraries were unique molecular identifiers. TCRdb re-called the PCR reads with MiXCR, one entry per CDR3 protein. The table shows under 650,000 distinct CDR3 sequences, with 44% occurring only once. The antigens for these receptors are not known. The sequencing sample was made of blood. The receptors shown here come from a girl aged 5 to 17 with multiple sclerosis.

The rearrangement joins TRBV20-1 to TRBJ2-7, with D perhaps given as TRBD1 or TRBD2 (6 bases each). V was shortened by 6 bases and J by 6 bases, with 21 bases between the two germline ends. This CDR3 has 14 residues. Germline V gene data show CDR1 as DFQATT and CDR2 as SNEGSKA (reference sequence). CDR3 in amino acids: CSASPLGGLSEQYF. The CDR3 DNA is TGCAGTGCCAGCCCCCTCGGGGGCTTAAGCGAGCAGTACTTC.

Of note for this clonotype: One base away lies a much larger clone, so this may be a sequencing read error. This chain connects TRBV12-3 or TRBV12-4 to TRBJ2-3; D remains unclear. V lost 6 bases and J lost 4, with 8 bases in between. The CDR3 contains 12 residues. CDR3 DNA: TGTGCCAGCAGCAGAAATGCAGATACGCAGTATTTT. Its protein is CASSRNADTQYF.

This clonotype was detected a few times. This chain uses TRBV6-5 with TRBJ2-5; a possible D gene is TRBD2 (5 bases). The CDR3 is made up of 13 amino acids. The germline gives CDR1 MNHEY, CDR2 SVGAGI. The V and J ends lost 5 bases and 5 bases respectively, with 12 bases between them. The CDR3 sequence is CASSARGFETQYF. The CDR3, as DNA: TGTGCCAGCAGTGCACGGGGTTTCGAGACCCAGTACTTC.

This clonotype was recorded a few times. This chain connects TRBV19 to TRBJ2-7; 9 positions match TRBD1. V lost 6 bases to trimming and J lost 7 bases; unmatched junction nucleotides: 7. The CDR3 spans 13 residues. CDR1 and CDR2 (germline): LNHDA, SQIVND (reference sequence). The CDR3 nucleotides are TGTGCCAGTAGCGACGGACAGGGGAGAGAGCAGTACTTC. As protein: CASSDGQGREQYF.

The chain carries TRBV29-1 and TRBJ2-7; a weak D match, TRBD1 (6 bases). Per germline, CDR1 SQVTM and CDR2 ANQGSEA. The CDR3 totals 13 residues. V lost 2 bases to trimming and J lost 2 bases, with 10 bases between them. The CDR3 is CSVERQVPYEQYF. The CDR3 DNA reads as TGCAGCGTTGAACGACAGGTTCCCTACGAGCAGTACTTC.

V usage is TRBV7-9 and J usage is TRBJ2-1; 11 nucleotides agree with TRBD2. The CDR3 has 17 amino acids. J gave up 5 bases and V 4 bases, and 10 bases lay outside the gene matches. The V gene's germline CDR1 is SEHNR and CDR2 FQNEAQ (reference sequence). CDR3 protein: CASSSIAGGPIDNEQFF. Written as DNA, the CDR3 is TGTGCCAGCAGCTCCATAGCGGGGGGGCCTATTGACAATGAGCAGTTCTTC.

This clonotype was counted many times. J is TRBJ2-7 and V is TRBV20-1; 9 nucleotides agree with TRBD1. The CDR3 contains 15 residues. V was pared by 6 bases and J by 1 base, with 10 bases of the junction left unmatched. Germline V gene data show CDR1 as DFQATT and CDR2 as SNEGSKA (reference sequence). Here the CDR3 reads CSAGLRDRASYEQYF. CDR3 nucleotides: TGCAGTGCGGGCCTCCGGGACAGGGCATCCTACGAGCAGTACTTC.

The rearrangement links TRBV6-2 or TRBV6-3 to TRBJ1-1; D gene uncertain. The CDR3 consists of 11 residues. The V end was cut by 5 bases, the J end by 10 bases, with 11 bases between. Germline V gene lookup returns CDR1 MNHEY and CDR2 SVGEGT. For the CDR3, the DNA is TGTGCCAGCAGTAAGGGAGTAGGAGCTTTCTTT. It translates to CASSKGVGAFF.

This clonotype has a handful of counts. This sequence joins TRBV5-1 and TRBJ2-7; 9 bases line up with TRBD1. Germline trimming cut 3 bases from V and 5 bases from J; bases unmatched to any gene: 6. The CDR3 is made up of 14 amino acids. Germline V gives CDR1 SGHRS, CDR2 YFSETQ. The CDR3 region has the DNA TGCGCCAGCAGCTGGGCCGGGACAGGGAACGAGCAGTACTTC. It encodes CASSWAGTGNEQYF.

This chain joins TRBV12-3 or TRBV12-4 and TRBJ1-4; the D is unclear. V dropped 1 base and J dropped 5 bases, with 11 bases sitting between them. The CDR3 contains 15 residues. The CDR3 sequence is CASSLDPGSNEKLFF. The DNA for the CDR3 is TGTGCCAGCAGTTTAGACCCAGGCTCCAATGAAAAACTGTTTTTT.

The rearrangement uses TRBV7-9 and TRBJ2-5; 10 bases agree with TRBD1. The J call may not be correct, given that the DNA end is closer to TRBJ2-1. Per germline, CDR1 SEHNR and CDR2 FQNEAQ (reference sequence). The CDR3 extends over 15 amino acids. The CDR3 DNA reads as TGTGCCAGCACCCGGGACAGGGGACTCCAAGAGACCCAGTTCTTC. Protein product: CASTRDRGLQETQFF.

CDR3 protein: CASSQSGTYNEQYF. The CDR3 coding sequence is TGTGCCAGCAGCCAGAGCGGGACCTACAATGAGCAGTACTTC. J is TRBJ2-1 and V is TRBV3-1, with TRBD2 matching over 7 bases. The J call is doubtful: the DNA matches TRBJ2-7 better. Per the germline V gene, CDR1 is LGHDT and CDR2 is YNNKEL (reference sequence). The CDR3 loop spans 14 amino acids.

The chain couples TRBV24-1 to TRBJ2-3, with TRBD2 matching 7 bases. Trimming took 4 bases from V and 2 from J; bases not matched to a gene: 11. CDR1 is KGHDR and CDR2 is SFDVKD in the germline V gene. This CDR3 has 17 residues. CDR3 loop: CATSDASGNRNTDTQYF. In DNA, the CDR3 is TGTGCCACCAGTGACGCTAGCGGCAATCGGAACACAGATACGCAGTATTTT.

V usage is TRBV6-5 and J usage is TRBJ2-1; 10 bases fit TRBD1. Trimming removed 2 bases from V and 6 bases from J; junction bases left unmatched: 4. The CDR3 contains 15 residues. Germline V gene data show CDR1 as MNHEY and CDR2 as SVGAGI. CDR3 sequence: CASSYEGTGVNEQFF. CDR3 coding DNA: TGTGCCAGCAGTTACGAAGGGACAGGGGTCAATGAGCAGTTCTTC.

The V and J genes are TRBV5-6 and TRBJ2-1, with 7 bases matching TRBD1. Germline values: CDR1 SGHDT, CDR2 YYEEEE. The trim removed 3 bases at V and 0 bases at J, leaving 12 bases unmatched. The CDR3 is 18 residues long. CDR3: CASSSIHLQGNSYNEQFF. The CDR3, as DNA: TGTGCCAGCAGCTCAATACATCTACAGGGGAACTCCTACAATGAGCAGTTCTTC.